This TCR beta chain is from a study of cytomegalovirus exposure and HLA in healthy donors. Looking at the study overall: Earlier, about 179 million T cells were analyzed, and fewer than 120 million unique TCR beta sequences were found among them. A preliminary data release comprised tens of millions of unique TCRs obtained from HLA-typed donors.

Regarding the study as a whole: It has been reported that TCR beta sequences accurately predicted the HLA-A and HLA-B alleles of most subjects.

PCR primers comprised 60 Vbeta and 13 Jbeta primers. Profiled with immunoSEQ multiplex PCR; TCRdb holds only in-frame clones, not every one. The table records around 150,000 clones, 50% to 75% of them present only once. V gave up 0 bases and J gave up 3 bases, with 12 bases separating them. Germline lookup yields CDR1 SGHRS and CDR2 YFSETQ. This CDR3 is 15 amino acids long. In the case of this clone: What it recognizes is unknown.

The source is a woman aged 40 to 49 in good health and CMV-seronegative. V and J are TRBV5-1 and TRBJ2-5, with D possibly being TRBD1 (5 bases). The sample was PBMCs. For the CDR3, the DNA is TGCGCCAGCAGCTTGGGCGCAGGGTCAAAAGAGACCCAGTACTTC. Translation gives CASSLGAGSKETQYF.